This TCR beta chain was found in a study of blood T cell repertoires in COVID-19. Across the study: From the United States, Italy and Spain came samples of acute and convalescent COVID-19. Sample material is recorded as cDNA or gDNA derived from T cells, B-cell-depleted T cells, or PBMCs.

As handled by the study authors: Researchers report that nucleated cell counts were estimated from reference gene primer amplification. Only in-frame clones appear in the TCRdb table, and some are missing; sequencing was by immunoSEQ multiplex PCR. V and J calls and clone size are as listed in that table; D and trimming were resolved from the DNA. The sample holds around 250,000 clones, 86% seen once. Unmatched junction bases numbered 5, after V lost 6 bases and J lost 7 bases. The CDR3 totals 13 residues. Germline assignment: CDR1 MNHEY and CDR2 SVGAGI. The sample was peripheral blood. This TCR came from a man older than 75 with acute or convalescent COVID-19. The genes are TRBV6-5 and TRBJ1-2; 10 nucleotides line up with TRBD1. CDR3 sequence reads: CASSKGQGLGYTF. The CDR3 bases are TGTGCCAGCAGCAAGGGACAGGGGCTTGGCTACACCTTC.